These 5 T cell receptor beta chains were all obtained from the same sample, sequenced in a study of cytomegalovirus exposure and HLA in healthy donors. Primers: 60 Vbeta forward and 13 Jbeta reverse. Generated by immunoSEQ multiplex PCR, the TCRdb table keeps only in-frame clones and is missing some. The sample includes fewer than 250,000 clones, roughly 70% of them seen just once. Material for sequencing was PBMCs. The source of these receptors is a woman aged 25 to 39 in good health and CMV-seronegative.

This clone occurred a few times. This chain connects TRBV5-4 to TRBJ2-3, with no clear D. This CDR3 spans 14 amino acids. The germline V gene encodes CDR1 SGHNT and CDR2 YYREEE (reference sequence). V lost 4 bases, J lost 0 bases, and 9 bases lay in between. CDR3: CASSLDTSTDTQYF. CDR3 in DNA: TGTGCCAGCAGCCTTGACACAAGCACAGATACGCAGTATTTT.

The rearrangement uses TRBV27 and TRBJ1-2, with a possible D match to TRBD1 (6 bases). With 5 bases removed from V and 8 bases from J, the gap between germline ends came to 18 bases. Germline V gene data show CDR1 as MNHEY and CDR2 as SMNVEV (reference sequence). This CDR3 is built from 14 residues. The CDR3, as DNA: TGTGCCAGCAGTCCATTGACAGGCGGAGGCGGCTACACCTTC. Amino acid sequence: CASSPLTGGGGYTF.

The chain carries TRBV5-1 and TRBJ1-3; no clear D gene. Trimming stripped 0 bases from V and 0 bases from J, with 13 bases between. This CDR3 comprises 17 residues. Germline V CDR1 and CDR2: SGHRS, YFSETQ. CDR3 in amino acids: CASSLDVPGRSGNTIYF. For the CDR3, the DNA is TGCGCCAGCAGCTTGGATGTCCCAGGCCGCTCTGGAAACACCATATATTTT.

The chain uses TRBV10-3 and TRBJ1-2; TRBD1 matches at 9 bases. CDR3 size: 13 residues. V dropped 6 bases and J dropped 6; count of bases not matched to a gene: 5. CDR1 is ENHRY, CDR2 SYGVKD, per germline. CDR3 in amino acids: CAISSGQGNGYTF. The CDR3 nucleotides read TGTGCCATCAGCTCCGGACAGGGGAATGGCTACACCTTC.

The genes are TRBV6-1 and TRBJ1-1; no clear D gene. This CDR3 is 14 amino acids long. V lost 3 bases to trimming and J lost 0 bases, with 8 bases between them. Germline V gene lookup returns CDR1 MNHNS and CDR2 SASEGT. CDR3 DNA: TGTGCCAGCAGTGATCTACAGATGAACACTGAAGCTTTCTTT. Protein sequence: CASSDLQMNTEAFF.